This TCR beta chain was documented in a study of T cells in Graves' hyperthyroidism and ophthalmopathy. TCR beta CDR3 region amplification was performed from RNA transcripts. The TCR CDR3 first-round RT-PCR relied on the HTBI primer set. TCRdb reprocessed the multiplex PCR reads with MiXCR, giving one entry per CDR3 protein. The sample contains about 420,000 distinct CDR3 sequences, around 15% of which appear only once. Those with hyperthyroidism were 18 to 65 years old, newly diagnosed, and ill for under 2 months. Lactation, pregnancy, other autoimmune disease or uncontrolled infection led to exclusion of patients. Clinicians diagnosed patients from clinical symptoms, serum thyroxine and TRAb, thyroid ultrasound and orbital computed tomography. The CDR3 is 15 residues long. The J segment lost 7 bases and the V segment lost 8 bases, leaving 13 bases of the junction unmatched. The germline V gene encodes CDR1 MNHNS and CDR2 SASEGT.

The chain combines TRBV6-1 with TRBJ1-1; 10 nucleotides match TRBD1. Material: blood. The source of this sequence is a woman younger than 35 with Graves' hyperthyroidism. The CDR3 is CASVSGTGDNVEAFF. The CDR3 region has the DNA TGTGCCAGCGTGTCCGGGACAGGGGACAATGTTGAAGCTTTCTTT.